This entry lists 18 T cell receptor beta chains sequenced from one sample in a study of Ad26.COV2.S vaccination and SARS-CoV-2 variants. Method: immunoSEQ multiplex PCR; TCRdb's copy keeps in-frame clones and lacks some. The sample shows some 270,000 clones, approximately 90% of them seen only once. Regarding treatment: over 15 received Ad26.COV2.S at low or high dose, single or two shots; roughly 5 received placebo; per-sample allocation not given. The samples date from day 63 after the first vaccine or placebo injection. The input for sequencing was peripheral blood, taken in a trial of Ad26.COV2.S vaccine versus placebo. Receptor source: a person aged 18-60 years who received the Ad26.COV2.S COVID-19 vaccine or a placebo.

This clone was recorded once. This rearrangement joins TRBV12-1 to TRBJ2-7; the table calls TRBD2, which could not be checked here. TRBV12-1 is labeled a pseudogene. The CDR3 covers 16 residues. CDR3 amino acids: CASSFELAGSSYEQYV. The CDR3 coding sequence is TGTGCCAGCAGCTTTGAATTAGCGGGGAGCTCCTACGAGCAGTACGTC.

The V call is TRBV7-2, the J call TRBJ1-2; the D is unclear. With 1 base removed from V and 0 bases from J, the gap between germline ends came to 6 bases. Germline values: CDR1 SGHTA, CDR2 FQGNSA. The CDR3 has 14 amino acids. The CDR3 sequence is CASSLDPTNYGYTF. The CDR3 DNA is TGTGCCAGCAGCTTAGACCCGACTAACTATGGCTACACCTTC.

Here the CDR3 reads CASSPQDAQPLHF. The CDR3 DNA reads as TGTGCCAGCAGCCCACAGGACGCCCAGCCCCTCCACTTT. This chain connects TRBV9 to TRBJ1-6; maybe TRBD1 (5 bases). Germline V CDR1 and CDR2: SGDLS, YYNGEE. The CDR3 has 13 residues. V was cut by 4 bases and J by 13 bases, with 15 bases left in between.

V gene TRBV9 combines with J gene TRBJ1-4; D unclear. The CDR3 contains 14 residues. The germline V gene encodes CDR1 SGDLS and CDR2 YYNGEE. The V end lost 3 bases, the J end lost 4 bases, and 10 bases lay between the germline ends. In DNA, the CDR3 is TGTGCCAGCAGCGAAGGCGCCCATAATGAAAAACTGTTTTTT. It codes for CASSEGAHNEKLFF.

This clone has more than one count but fewer than ten. The chain couples TRBV5-1 to TRBJ1-3; the match to TRBD1 covers 11 bases. The J segment lost 1 base and the V segment lost 3 bases, leaving 9 bases of the junction unmatched. The germline gives CDR1 SGHRS, CDR2 YFSETQ. This CDR3 has 18 amino acids. CDR3 loop: CASSSVPGTGGSGNTIYF. The CDR3 DNA sequence: TGCGCCAGCAGCTCGGTCCCTGGGACAGGGGGGTCTGGAAACACCATATATTTT.

The chain uses TRBV7-2 and TRBJ2-7, with D perhaps being TRBD1 or TRBD2 (6 bases each). This CDR3 region has 16 residues. Germline values: CDR1 SGHTA, CDR2 FQGNSA. V was shortened by 0 bases and J by 0 bases, with 12 bases between the two germline ends. The CDR3 protein is CASSLAVGGPSYEQYF. The CDR3 nucleotides read TGTGCCAGCAGCTTAGCGGTTGGGGGGCCCTCCTACGAGCAGTACTTC.

The chain joins TRBV27 to TRBJ2-5; 9 bases agree with TRBD2. The V segment lost 6 bases and the J segment 2 bases; nucleotides outside the gene matches: 7. From germline, CDR1 is MNHEY and CDR2 SMNVEV (reference sequence). CDR3 size: 15 residues. The CDR3 sequence is CASSNPTSGQETQYF. Here the CDR3 DNA reads TGTGCCAGCAGCAATCCGACTAGCGGTCAAGAGACCCAGTACTTC.

CDR3: CASSNLGAFF. In DNA form, the CDR3 reads TGTGCCAGCAGCAATCTAGGGGCTTTCTTT. The chain is built from TRBV21-1 and TRBJ1-1. TRBV21-1 is labeled a pseudogene. The CDR3 contains 10 residues.

The rearrangement joins TRBV27 to TRBJ1-2, with TRBD1 identical over 8 bases. Germline V CDR1 and CDR2: MNHEY, SMNVEV (reference sequence). The CDR3 covers 12 residues. The V segment lost 4 bases and the J segment 11 bases; nucleotides outside the gene matches: 6. This CDR3 reads CASSSPGGGYTF. The CDR3 region has the DNA TGTGCCAGCAGTTCTCCAGGGGGCGGTTACACCTTC.

This clone was observed a single time. The V gene is TRBV15, the J gene TRBJ2-5; D not certain. Looked up from germline, CDR1 is LNHNV and CDR2 is YYDKDF (reference sequence). This CDR3 is 12 amino acids long. Trimming left V 1 base short and J 2 bases short, with 2 bases between. CDR3 sequence: CATSRVQETQYF. The CDR3 DNA follows: TGTGCCACCAGCAGAGTACAAGAGACCCAGTACTTC.

V and J are TRBV6-5 and TRBJ1-1; D call uncertain. This CDR3 has 13 amino acids. Germline V CDR1 and CDR2: MNHEY, SVGAGI. Trimming cost V 11 bases and J 2 bases, with 15 bases left between them. The CDR3 here is CAVGRMFNTEAFF. As DNA, the CDR3 is TGTGCCGTAGGAAGAATGTTCAACACTGAAGCTTTCTTT.

The chain couples TRBV4-2 to TRBJ2-7, with 8 bases matching TRBD2. V dropped 1 base and J dropped 2; count of bases not matched to a gene: 7. Germline loops: CDR1 LGHNA, CDR2 YNFKEQ. This CDR3 spans 16 amino acids. The CDR3 spells CASSQVVSGIPYEQYF. The CDR3 DNA sequence: TGTGCCAGCAGCCAAGTTGTTAGCGGGATTCCCTACGAGCAGTACTTC.

This clone is a singleton in its sample. The gene calls are TRBV30 and TRBJ1-5; the match to TRBD1 covers 7 bases. The V gene's germline CDR1 is GTSNPN and CDR2 SVGIG (reference sequence). Trimming cost V 3 bases and J 6 bases; bases outside gene matches: 8. The CDR3 covers 14 residues. Written as DNA, the CDR3 is TGTGCCTGGAGGGGACAGAATGGGGCTCAGCCCCAGCATTTT. It yields the protein CAWRGQNGAQPQHF.

The chain employs TRBV29-1 and TRBJ1-5; D unclear. From germline, CDR1 is SQVTM and CDR2 ANQGSEA. Trimming removed 3 bases at V and 7 bases at J, with 13 bases between. The CDR3 runs 13 residues. CDR3 region: CSVEYEFGQPQHF. The CDR3, as DNA: TGCAGCGTTGAGTACGAGTTCGGACAGCCCCAGCATTTT.

The rearrangement joins TRBV3-1 (or the pseudogene TRBV3-2) to TRBJ1-2; D is perhaps TRBD1 (6 bases). The germline V gene encodes CDR1 LGHDT and CDR2 YNNKEL (reference sequence). Trimming stripped 2 bases from V and 2 bases from J, with 12 bases between. This CDR3 spans 15 amino acids. This CDR3 reads CASSQFGGPNYGYTF. CDR3 DNA: TGTGCCAGCAGCCAATTTGGGGGGCCCAACTATGGCTACACCTTC.

V gene TRBV6-2 or TRBV6-3 combines with J gene TRBJ1-5; D may be TRBD1 (6 bases). The CDR3 has 18 amino acids. Germline CDR1 and CDR2: MNHEY and SVGEGT. Trimming took 1 base from V and 4 from J, leaving 20 bases between them. The DNA of the CDR3 is TGTGCCAGCAGTTACTTCCTCAAGGACGGGGGCGAGAATCAGCCCCAGCATTTT. Encoded protein: CASSYFLKDGGENQPQHF.

V is TRBV7-2 and J is TRBJ2-5, with D perhaps matching TRBD2 (6 bases). CDR1 is SGHTA, CDR2 FQGNSA, per germline. V was shortened by 5 bases and J by 5 bases, with 12 bases between the two germline ends. CDR3 size: 13 residues. This CDR3 reads CASSESSVETQYF. The CDR3 DNA is TGTGCCAGCAGCGAATCTAGCGTTGAGACCCAGTACTTC.

V and J are TRBV13 and TRBJ2-1; tentative D call: TRBD2 (5 bases). Trimming left V 3 bases short and J 10 bases short, with 19 bases between. Germline assignment: CDR1 PRHDT and CDR2 FYEKMQ (reference sequence). This CDR3 comprises 15 residues. The CDR3 here is CASSLATIATREQFF. CDR3 nucleotide sequence: TGTGCCAGCAGCTTGGCGACTATCGCCACAAGGGAGCAGTTCTTC.